This T cell receptor beta chain was sequenced for a study of blood T cell repertoires in COVID-19. Profiling relied on immunoSEQ multiplex PCR, and the TCRdb table lists in-frame clones only, not all of them. The table has 230,000 or so clones, 83% seen once. This clone came up a few times. J gave up 3 bases and V 4 bases, and 13 bases lay outside the gene matches. Per germline, CDR1 GTSNPN and CDR2 SVGIG (reference sequence). The CDR3 is 16 residues long. The sequence was obtained from a middle-aged man with active or convalescent COVID-19. This chain joins TRBV30 and TRBJ2-3; 7 nucleotides agree with TRBD2. The material sequenced was peripheral blood. CDR3 nucleotides: TGTGCCTGGAAAATCGTAGCGGCGGGGGAGACAGATACGCAGTATTTT. Residues: CAWKIVAAGETDTQYF.